Shown below are 30 T cell receptor beta chains from a single sample sequenced in a study of T cell changes during pregnancy in multiple sclerosis. Sequenced by immunoSEQ multiplex PCR; TCRdb stores in-frame clones only, minus some. The data show 55,000 to 70,000 clones, 85% to 95% seen once. The specimen was CD8+ T cells from peripheral blood mononuclear cells, collected in the third trimester of pregnancy. The origin of the receptors is a female donor in good health, enrolled as a control in a pregnancy study.

The V gene is TRBV4-3, the J gene TRBJ2-2, with 7 bases aligning to TRBD1. This CDR3 has 15 residues. Germline V gene sequence: CDR1 LGHNA, CDR2 YSLEER. The V gene end was trimmed by 4 bases and the J gene end by 3 bases; junction bases not matched to a gene: 5. CDR3 protein: CASSPTTGYTGELFF. The CDR3 region has the DNA TGCGCCAGCAGCCCTACGACAGGGTACACCGGGGAGCTGTTTTTT.

The chain couples TRBV7-9 to TRBJ1-1; TRBD1 aligns across 8 bases. Trimming cost V 10 bases and J 1 base; bases outside gene matches: 5. Germline loops: CDR1 SEHNR, CDR2 FQNEAQ (reference sequence). The CDR3 spans 13 residues. CDR3 loop: CATTGQGNTEAFF. CDR3 bases: TGTGCCACCACCGGACAGGGGAACACTGAAGCTTTCTTT.

The chain recombines TRBV4-3 with TRBJ2-3; D remains unclear. The CDR3 totals 13 residues. The V gene lost 0 bases and the J gene lost 5 bases, with 6 bases spanning the gap. CDR1 is LGHNA, CDR2 YSLEER, per germline. The chain's CDR3 is CASSQDGEDTQYF. Here the CDR3 DNA reads TGCGCCAGCAGCCAAGATGGAGAAGATACGCAGTATTTT.

This chain connects TRBV7-6 to TRBJ2-1, with D possibly matching TRBD2 (7 bases). V lost 1 base to trimming and J lost 7 bases, with 17 bases between them. The CDR3 contains 16 residues. Germline assignment: CDR1 SGHVS and CDR2 FNYEAQ. The CDR3 spells CASSLGLGGGHNEQFF. The CDR3 DNA sequence: TGTGCCAGCAGCTTAGGGTTAGGCGGGGGCCATAATGAGCAGTTCTTC.

The rearrangement uses TRBV9 and TRBJ2-3; TRBD2 matches at 11 bases. Germline-derived CDR1 and CDR2 are SGDLS and YYNGEE. This CDR3 is 16 amino acids long. The trim removed 3 bases at V and 1 base at J, leaving 4 bases unmatched. The CDR3 DNA reads TGTGCCAGCAGCGGCATAGCGGGGGGGCGCACAGATACGCAGTATTTT. This encodes CASSGIAGGRTDTQYF.

The rearrangement uses TRBV5-6 and TRBJ1-5; D perhaps matches TRBD1 (5 bases). The germline gives CDR1 SGHDT, CDR2 YYEEEE. The CDR3 is 13 amino acids. Trimming shortened V by 4 bases and J by 6 bases, and 11 bases separated the two germline ends. In DNA, the CDR3 is TGTGCCAGCAGCCTAGCGGGGGTTCAGCCCCAGCATTTT. Amino acids: CASSLAGVQPQHF.

This chain uses TRBV13 with TRBJ1-4, with 10 bases matching TRBD1. Germline V gives CDR1 PRHDT, CDR2 FYEKMQ (reference sequence). The CDR3 has 15 amino acids. With V trimmed by 2 bases and J by 7 bases, 4 bases remained unmatched. In nucleotides, the CDR3 is TGTGCCAGCAGCTTACGACAGGGGGCAGGTGAAAAACTGTTTTTT. It translates to CASSLRQGAGEKLFF.

The chain recombines TRBV18 with TRBJ1-4; D unresolved. V lost 3 bases and J 8 bases, leaving 22 bases between the germline ends. Germline V gene data show CDR1 as KGHSH and CDR2 as LQKENI. The CDR3 spans 17 residues. In DNA, the CDR3 is TGTGCCAGCTCACCCCCGGGAGCACAGAAAGGTGGCGAAAAACTGTTTTTT. Encoded protein: CASSPPGAQKGGEKLFF. The full variable domain, with the rest looked up from reference TRBV18 and TRBJ1-4, is NAGVMQNPRHLVRRRGQEARLRCSPMKGHSHVYWYRQLPEEGLKFMVYLQKENIIDESGMPKERFSAEFPKEGPSILRIQQVVRGDSAAYFCASSPPGAQKGGEKLFFGSGTQLSVL.

The chain joins TRBV27 to TRBJ1-2; 9 bases match TRBD1. V gave up 2 bases and J gave up 2 bases; unmatched junction bases: 12. The CDR3 covers 18 residues. Germline V gene lookup returns CDR1 MNHEY and CDR2 SMNVEV (reference sequence). The CDR3 bases are TGTGCCAGCAGTTTAGCGGGAGGACAGGGGACGCCCAACTATGGCTACACCTTC. Protein sequence: CASSLAGGQGTPNYGYTF.

The V gene is TRBV12-5, the J gene TRBJ2-3, with 8 bases fitting TRBD1. J lost 3 bases, V lost 1 base, and 9 bases had no gene match. This CDR3 is 17 amino acids long. From germline, CDR1 is LGHNT and CDR2 FRNRAP. The CDR3: CASGLGPQGVGTDTQYF. CDR3 bases: TGTGCTAGTGGTTTGGGACCACAGGGGGTAGGGACAGATACGCAGTATTTT.

The chain has TRBV29-1 and TRBJ1-2, with TRBD1 matching over 9 bases. Germline V gene data show CDR1 as SQVTM and CDR2 as ANQGSEA. V lost 6 bases and J lost 2; bases outside the gene matches: 4. The CDR3 is made up of 13 amino acids. The CDR3 here is CSVQDRGNYGYTF. Here the CDR3 DNA reads TGCAGCGTGCAAGACAGGGGGAACTATGGCTACACCTTC.

Points on this clone: One end of the junction varies from germline; a read error may be responsible. V gene TRBV30 combines with J gene TRBJ2-7; TRBD1 is a possible D gene (6 bases). In germline, CDR1 is GTSNPN, CDR2 SVGIG (reference sequence). CDR3 length: 11 residues. CDR3 bases: TGCGGGGCCGGGGACATCAACGAGCAGTACTTC. Residues: CGAGDINEQYF.

The rearrangement uses TRBV27 and TRBJ1-1; unclear D gene. Germline CDR1 is MNHEY and CDR2 is SMNVEV (reference sequence). Trimming removed 1 base from V and 1 base from J, with 13 bases in between. The CDR3 has 16 amino acids. CDR3 sequence: CASSLLGGRQNTEAFF. CDR3 bases: TGTGCCAGCAGTTTATTAGGAGGACGGCAGAACACTGAAGCTTTCTTT.

V gene TRBV2 combines with J gene TRBJ2-3, with D maybe TRBD2 (6 bases). Trimming shortened V by 8 bases and J by 2 bases, and 14 bases separated the two germline ends. Germline CDR1 reads SNHLY; CDR2 reads FYNNEI. There are 14 residues in the CDR3. CDR3 coding DNA: TGTGCCAGCCGCGTCGGGGGTTACACAGATACGCAGTATTTT. Protein sequence: CASRVGGYTDTQYF.

The chain combines TRBV19 with TRBJ2-7; TRBD1 matches at 9 bases. V lost 5 bases, J lost 4 bases, and 12 bases stayed unmatched. The germline CDR1 and CDR2 sequences are LNHDA and SQIVND (reference sequence). The CDR3 has 16 amino acids. CDR3: CASSLGTGIREYEQYF. CDR3 nucleotide sequence: TGTGCCAGTAGTTTGGGGACAGGGATCCGGGAGTACGAGCAGTACTTC. Filled out from reference TRBV19 and TRBJ2-7, the complete variable domain reads DGGITQSPKYLFRKEGQNVTLSCEQNLNHDAMYWYRQDPGQGLRLIYYSQIVNDFQKGDIAEGYSVSREKKESFPLTVTSAQKNPTAFYLCASSLGTGIREYEQYFGPGTRLTVT.

J is TRBJ1-5 and V is TRBV15, with D possibly TRBD1 on 5 matching bases. Trimming stripped 1 base from V and 0 bases from J, with 10 bases between. The length of the CDR3 is 16 residues. Germline values: CDR1 LNHNV, CDR2 YYDKDF (reference sequence). The chain's CDR3 is CATSRGRGPSNQPQHF. As DNA, the CDR3 is TGTGCCACCAGCAGAGGTAGGGGTCCTAGCAATCAGCCCCAGCATTTT.

The CDR3 spells CASSLHPGTSGGTSTDTQYF. The DNA for the CDR3 is TGTGCCAGCAGCTTACATCCCGGGACTAGCGGGGGGACTAGCACAGATACGCAGTATTTT. This sequence joins TRBV7-3 and TRBJ2-3, with 15 bases lining up with TRBD2. Losses at the gene ends were 2 bases for V and 0 bases for J; bases not matched to a gene: 9. The CDR3 extends over 20 amino acids. The germline V gene has CDR1 SGHTA and CDR2 FQGTGA.

The genes are TRBV7-9 and TRBJ1-2, with 7 bases lining up with TRBD1. V shed 4 bases and J 6 bases; nucleotides not matched to a gene: 11. CDR3 length: 15 residues. Germline lookup yields CDR1 SEHNR and CDR2 FQNEAQ (reference sequence). The CDR3 is CASSSLEQGRNGYTF. As DNA, the CDR3 is TGTGCCAGCAGCTCGCTAGAACAGGGGAGGAATGGCTACACCTTC.

The chain uses TRBV7-8 and TRBJ1-2; no clear D. CDR1 is SGHVS, CDR2 FQNEAQ, per germline. CDR3 size: 15 residues. The V gene lost 4 bases and the J gene lost 4 bases, with 16 bases spanning the gap. The CDR3 DNA reads TGTGCCAGCAGCTACAGAGTTCAAGGGAGCTATGGCTACACCTTC. Translation gives CASSYRVQGSYGYTF.

The chain employs TRBV6-6 and TRBJ1-3, with D unclear. V lost 6 bases and J 0 bases, leaving 9 bases between the germline ends. This CDR3 has 14 residues. Germline V gene lookup returns CDR1 MNHNY and CDR2 SVGAGI (reference sequence). CDR3 protein: CASRTDGSGNTIYF. The DNA for the CDR3 is TGTGCCAGCAGGACTGACGGCTCTGGAAACACCATATATTTT.

V usage is TRBV27 and J usage is TRBJ2-3; 9 nucleotides agree with TRBD2. This CDR3 spans 14 amino acids. Trimming removed 7 bases from V and 7 bases from J; junction bases left unmatched: 9. The V gene's germline CDR1 is MNHEY and CDR2 SMNVEV (reference sequence). The DNA of the CDR3 is TGTGCCAGCAAAATGGGCGGGGGGGTGAATACGCAGTATTTT. Protein: CASKMGGGVNTQYF.

The rearrangement joins TRBV11-2 to TRBJ2-7; D gene unclear. The CDR3 has 14 amino acids. Trimming took 5 bases from V and 0 from J, leaving 11 bases between them. Germline V gene lookup returns CDR1 SGHAT and CDR2 FQNNGV. CDR3 in amino acids: CASSLGRYSYEQYF. The CDR3 DNA reads as TGTGCCAGCAGCCTGGGCCGTTACTCCTACGAGCAGTACTTC.

The chain uses TRBV7-9 and TRBJ1-5, with unresolved D. The CDR3 is made up of 14 amino acids. V dropped 4 bases and J dropped 1 base, with 8 bases sitting between them. Germline assignment: CDR1 SEHNR and CDR2 FQNEAQ (reference sequence). This chain's CDR3 is CASSSSGSNQPQHF. For the CDR3, the DNA is TGTGCCAGCAGCTCAAGCGGAAGCAATCAGCCCCAGCATTTT.

The V and J genes are TRBV10-3 and TRBJ1-2, with 9 bases lining up with TRBD1. The V gene end was trimmed by 7 bases and the J gene end by 0 bases; junction bases not matched to a gene: 6. CDR1 ENHRY and CDR2 SYGVKD come from the germline V gene. The CDR3 consists of 15 residues. The CDR3 spells CAINLGQGPNYGYTF. The CDR3 DNA reads as TGTGCCATCAACCTTGGACAGGGGCCTAACTATGGCTACACCTTC.

The V and J genes are TRBV27 and TRBJ2-5; 7 bases map to TRBD1. CDR1 and CDR2 (germline): MNHEY, SMNVEV (reference sequence). With V trimmed by 3 bases and J by 2 bases, 3 bases remained unmatched. CDR3 length equals 14 residues. The CDR3 nucleotides read TGTGCCAGCAGTTTGACAGGGCCACAAGAGACCCAGTACTTC. Protein product: CASSLTGPQETQYF.

This clone was counted a single time. The rearrangement uses TRBV14 and TRBJ2-1, with a tentative D call TRBD1 (7 bases). Trimming left V 4 bases short and J 2 bases short, with 12 bases between. The germline CDR1 and CDR2 sequences are SGHDN and FVKESK. CDR3 size: 15 residues. The DNA of the CDR3 is TGTGCCAGCAGCCTCCAGGGGGGCACCTACAATGAGCAGTTCTTC. Its protein product is CASSLQGGTYNEQFF. The full variable domain, with the rest looked up from reference TRBV14 and TRBJ2-1, is EAGVTQFPSHSVIEKGQTVTLRCDPISGHDNLYWYRRVMGKEIKFLLHFVKESKQDESGMPNNRFLAERTGGTYSTLKVQPAELEDSGVYFCASSLQGGTYNEQFFGPGTRLTVL.

The chain has TRBV9 and TRBJ2-3, with 10 bases fitting TRBD2. Germline-derived CDR1 and CDR2 are SGDLS and YYNGEE. This CDR3 has 16 residues. The V and J ends lost 3 bases and 5 bases, in that order; junction bases with no gene match: 9. The DNA for the CDR3 is TGTGCCAGCAGCGACTTCAGCGGGGGGGGCGGAGATACGCAGTATTTT. This gives the protein CASSDFSGGGGDTQYF. Using reference TRBV9 and TRBJ2-3 for the parts outside the CDR3, the full variable domain is DSGVTQTPKHLITATGQRVTLRCSPRSGDLSVYWYQQSLDQGLQFLIQYYNGEERAKGNILERFSAQQFPDLHSELNLSSLELGDSALYFCASSDFSGGGGDTQYFGPGTRLTVL.

The V call is TRBV4-3, the J call TRBJ2-4; TRBD2 matches at 7 bases. V gave up 1 base and J gave up 5 bases; unmatched junction bases: 5. Germline V CDR1 and CDR2: LGHNA, YSLEER. This CDR3 has 15 amino acids. The CDR3, as DNA: TGCGCCAGCAGCCAAGTAGTGGGAGGGGAAAACATTCAGTACTTC. It codes for CASSQVVGGENIQYF.

The J gene is TRBJ2-7, the V gene TRBV2; 8 bases line up with TRBD1. From germline, CDR1 is SNHLY and CDR2 FYNNEI. The trim removed 6 bases at V and 0 bases at J, leaving 7 bases unmatched. The CDR3 runs to 15 residues. The CDR3, as DNA: TGTGCCAGCAGGGAAAGACAGGGGAGCTCCTACGAGCAGTACTTC. Translation: CASRERQGSSYEQYF.

The rearrangement joins TRBV4-3 to TRBJ1-1; the match to TRBD1 covers 8 bases. Trimming at V came to 2 bases and at J to 6 bases, leaving 8 bases not matched to a gene. Per the germline V gene, CDR1 is LGHNA and CDR2 is YSLEER. The length of the CDR3 is 15 residues. Here the CDR3 reads CASSQLTGDQSEAFF. The DNA of the CDR3 is TGCGCCAGCAGCCAACTGACAGGGGATCAGTCTGAAGCTTTCTTT.